Listed below are T cell receptor beta chains from one sample, sequenced in a study of T cell changes during pregnancy in multiple sclerosis. TCRdb's table, derived via immunoSEQ multiplex PCR, lists solely in-frame clones and lacks some. The repertoire includes 40,000 to 55,000 clones, 75% to 90% of them detected once, and approximately 4.7% sits in the top ten. The sequencing here drew on peripheral blood, taken in the second trimester of pregnancy. The receptors originated from a female donor in good health, enrolled as a control in a pregnancy study. Each CDR3 is given with its conserved first and last residue. D genes are given only for firm matches. Expanded clones are given a class, and other clones once, few, many or no size at all.

D: TRBD2
length: 12
J: TRBJ2-7
V: TRBV29-1
size: -
CDR3: CSAGGASYEQYF
DNA: TGCAGCGCGGGGGGGGCCTCCTACGAGCAGTACTTC

D: TRBD1
length: 13
J: TRBJ1-5
V: TRBV10-1
size: -
CDR3: CASSPTGDQPQHF
DNA: TGCGCCAGCAGCCCGACAGGGGACCAGCCCCAGCATTTT

D: -
length: 15
J: TRBJ1-5
V: TRBV10-1
size: -
CDR3: CASRPGHHSNQPQHF
DNA: TGCGCCAGCAGGCCGGGACACCATAGCAATCAGCCCCAGCATTTT

D: -
length: 11
J: TRBJ2-1
V: TRBV20-1
size: -
CDR3: CSAGQYNEQFF
DNA: TGCAGTGCTGGACAGTACAATGAGCAGTTCTTC

D: -
length: 14
J: TRBJ2-7
V: TRBV5-1
size: -
CDR3: CASSLNADTYEQYF
DNA: TGCGCCAGCAGCTTGAATGCGGATACCTACGAGCAGTACTTC

D: -
length: 17
J: TRBJ1-2
V: TRBV9
size: -
CDR3: CASSALGVGMKDYGYTF
DNA: TGTGCCAGCAGCGCACTAGGTGTGGGGATGAAGGACTATGGCTACACCTTC

D: TRBD2
length: 16
J: TRBJ2-1
V: TRBV11-2
size: -
CDR3: CASSHGLAGGNNEQFF
DNA: TGTGCCAGCAGCCACGGACTAGCGGGAGGAAACAATGAGCAGTTCTTC

D: -
length: 17
J: TRBJ1-2
V: TRBV30
size: -
CDR3: CAWRGREGGKGDYGYTF
DNA: TGTGCCTGGAGGGGACGGGAAGGGGGTAAAGGCGACTATGGCTACACCTTC

D: TRBD1
length: 15
J: TRBJ2-5
V: TRBV10-1
size: -
CDR3: CASSPGGQGQETQYF
DNA: TGCGCCAGCAGTCCTGGGGGACAGGGACAAGAGACCCAGTACTTC

D: -
length: 12
J: TRBJ2-5
V: TRBV5-4
size: -
CDR3: CATSVDQETQYF
DNA: TGTGCCACTAGCGTGGATCAAGAGACCCAGTACTTC

D: TRBD1
length: 15
J: TRBJ1-1
V: TRBV13
size: -
CDR3: CASSLGDRGNTEAFF
DNA: TGTGCCAGCAGCTTAGGAGACAGGGGAAACACTGAAGCTTTCTTT

D: -
length: 13
J: TRBJ2-3
V: TRBV29-1
size: -
CDR3: CSVHREGTDTQYF
DNA: TGCAGCGTGCACAGGGAAGGCACAGATACGCAGTATTTT

D: -
length: 14
J: TRBJ2-7
V: TRBV27
size: once
CDR3: CASSFGGGEYEQYF
DNA: TGTGCCAGCAGTTTTGGGGGGGGCGAATACGAGCAGTACTTC

D: -
length: 15
J: TRBJ2-1
V: TRBV7-8
size: once
CDR3: CASSSRSGNYNEQFF
DNA: TGTGCCAGCAGCTCCCGGAGCGGTAACTACAATGAGCAGTTCTTC

D: -
length: 11
J: TRBJ1-1
V: TRBV20-1
size: -
CDR3: CSASQGSEAFF
DNA: TGCAGTGCTAGCCAGGGGTCTGAAGCTTTCTTT

D: TRBD2
length: 15
J: TRBJ2-1
V: TRBV19
size: -
CDR3: CASSISGRGDNEQFF
DNA: TGTGCCAGTAGTATAAGCGGGAGAGGGGACAATGAGCAGTTCTTC

D: TRBD2
length: 14
J: TRBJ2-1
V: TRBV2
size: -
CDR3: CASSALAAINEQFF
DNA: TGTGCCAGCAGTGCACTAGCGGCGATCAATGAGCAGTTCTTC

D: -
length: 16
J: TRBJ2-1
V: TRBV18
size: once
CDR3: CASSPFGGYHYNEQFF
DNA: TGTGCCAGCTCACCCTTCGGGGGTTACCACTACAATGAGCAGTTCTTC

D: -
length: 13
J: TRBJ2-5
V: TRBV7-2
size: -
CDR3: CASSFNRMETQYF
DNA: TGTGCCAGCAGCTTCAACAGGATGGAGACCCAGTACTTC

D: -
length: 12
J: TRBJ2-7
V: TRBV7-9
size: -
CDR3: CASSLDWYEQYF
DNA: TGTGCCAGCAGCTTAGACTGGTACGAGCAGTACTTC

D: TRBD2
length: 15
J: TRBJ2-7
V: TRBV11-3
size: -
CDR3: CASSPGRGNSYEQYF
DNA: TGTGCCAGCAGCCCGGGGAGGGGAAACTCCTACGAGCAGTACTTC

D: TRBD1
length: 16
J: TRBJ2-3
V: TRBV18
size: -
CDR3: CASSLTGTGATDTQYF
DNA: TGTGCCAGCTCACTAACCGGGACAGGGGCCACAGATACGCAGTATTTT

D: TRBD1
length: 11
J: TRBJ1-2
V: TRBV30
size: few
CDR3: CAGDRDYGYTF
DNA: TGTGCCGGGGACAGGGACTATGGCTACACCTTC

D: -
length: 15
J: TRBJ1-5
V: TRBV19
size: once
CDR3: CASISRGGGNQPQHF
DNA: TGTGCCAGTATTTCAAGGGGTGGGGGCAATCAGCCCCAGCATTTT

D: -
length: 14
J: TRBJ2-1
V: TRBV28
size: -
CDR3: CASSLGWPYNEQFF
DNA: TGTGCCAGCAGCCTAGGATGGCCCTACAATGAGCAGTTCTTC